The TCR beta chain under discussion was sequenced for a study of T-cell reconstitution after alpha-beta-depleted transplantation in children. Germline loops: CDR1 KGHSH, CDR2 LQKENI. This CDR3 has 14 residues. Trimming left V 3 bases short and J 1 base short, with 9 bases between. As to this clonotype: What it binds is not known.

The TCRbeta library was prepared with unique molecular identifiers. TCRdb independently ran MiXCR on the PCR reads; one entry per CDR3 protein. The table shows 580,000 or so distinct CDR3 sequences, with 23% occurring only once. Whole-study results and caveats: After transplant, at about two months, alpha-beta T cells were reportedly derived from several hundred expanded graft clones. Surviving recipient T cells and thymic progenitors produced the high day-60 TCRbeta diversity seen in some patients.

The sequence was obtained from a boy in the first two years of life who had a stem cell transplant for acute myeloid leukemia, so the T cells may come from the graft donor. The source was PBMCs, mostly from graft donor cells, collected 360 days after TCRalphabeta/CD19-depleted stem cell transplant. V gene TRBV18 combines with J gene TRBJ1-1; possibly TRBD1 for D (5 bases). For the CDR3, the DNA is TGTGCCAGCTCACCGCGGGACGGGAACACTGAAGCTTTCTTT. It is translated as CASSPRDGNTEAFF.